What follows are 25 T cell receptor beta chains derived from one specimen sequenced in a study of T cell responses to AZD1222 COVID-19 vaccine. Sequenced by immunoSEQ multiplex PCR; TCRdb stores in-frame clones only, minus some. The sample lists more than 60,000 clones, over 75% occurring once. The sample consisted of peripheral blood, taken on day 0 of AZD1222 vaccination. Source of these receptors: an adult in good health.

This chain links TRBV29-1 with TRBJ2-5; D gene uncertain. CDR1 is SQVTM, CDR2 ANQGSEA, per germline. This CDR3 is 13 amino acids long. V lost 2 bases and J 3 bases, leaving 10 bases between the germline ends. Here the CDR3 reads CSVEPRIKETQYF. In DNA form, the CDR3 reads TGCAGCGTTGAACCCCGGATTAAAGAGACCCAGTACTTC.

The J gene is TRBJ1-1, the V gene TRBV11-2, with 8 nucleotides matching TRBD1. Per the germline V gene, CDR1 is SGHAT and CDR2 is FQNNGV. V shed 5 bases and J 5 bases; nucleotides not matched to a gene: 16. The CDR3 contains 17 residues. CDR3 DNA sequence: TGTGCCAGCAGCATATTAGGACAGGGAGGCACTAGGACTGAAGCTTTCTTT. Its translation: CASSILGQGGTRTEAFF.

CDR3 loop: CASSPSAGGEQYF. The CDR3 DNA is TGTGCCAGCAGCCCATCGGCGGGGGGCGAGCAGTACTTC. The genes are TRBV7-6 and TRBJ2-7; the match to TRBD2 covers 8 bases. With V trimmed by 5 bases and J by 6 bases, 6 bases remained unmatched. Germline lookup yields CDR1 SGHVS and CDR2 FNYEAQ. The length of the CDR3 is 13 residues.

The rearrangement uses TRBV6-1 and TRBJ2-5; 10 bases align to TRBD2. V lost 1 base, J lost 5 bases, and 7 bases stayed unmatched. The germline V gene has CDR1 MNHNS and CDR2 SASEGT. The CDR3 length is 16 residues. The CDR3 is CASSEGSSGGLETQYF. CDR3 in DNA: TGTGCCAGCAGTGAAGGGTCTAGCGGGGGTTTGGAGACCCAGTACTTC.

The V and J genes are TRBV29-1 and TRBJ1-1; D remains unclear. The CDR3 length is 13 residues. V was cut by 4 bases and J by 0 bases, with 9 bases left in between. Germline V gene data show CDR1 as SQVTM and CDR2 as ANQGSEA. The CDR3: CSVGFGMNTEAFF. CDR3 nucleotide sequence: TGCAGCGTTGGTTTCGGGATGAACACTGAAGCTTTCTTT.

V is TRBV14 and J is TRBJ2-5; 11 nucleotides align to TRBD2. The CDR3 is 17 residues long. CDR1 and CDR2 from the germline V gene are SGHDN and FVKESK. Trimming cost V 1 base and J 0 bases; bases outside gene matches: 4. The DNA of the CDR3 is TGTGCCAGCAGCCAAGTGTTAGCGGGGGGGAACCAAGAGACCCAGTACTTC. This encodes CASSQVLAGGNQETQYF. The entire variable domain, with the rest obtained from reference TRBV14 and TRBJ2-5, is as follows: EAGVTQFPSHSVIEKGQTVTLRCDPISGHDNLYWYRRVMGKEIKFLLHFVKESKQDESGMPNNRFLAERTGGTYSTLKVQPAELEDSGVYFCASSQVLAGGNQETQYFGPGTRLLVL.

This clone was detected a few times. This chain connects TRBV6-6 to TRBJ1-5; possibly TRBD1 for D (6 bases). The CDR3 is 13 residues long. Germline assignment: CDR1 MNHNY and CDR2 SVGAGI (reference sequence). V was cut by 10 bases and J by 7 bases, with 17 bases left in between. CDR3 nucleotides: TGTGCCATAGGGACATCCTCTTGGCAGCCCCAGCATTTT. Residues: CAIGTSSWQPQHF.

For the CDR3, the DNA is TGCGCCAGCAGCTTGCAGGTCCAAGAGACCCAGTACTTC. Its protein is CASSLQVQETQYF. The gene calls are TRBV5-1 and TRBJ2-5, with no clear D. The V gene's germline CDR1 is SGHRS and CDR2 YFSETQ. CDR3 length: 13 residues. Between the trimmed V and J ends, which lost 1 base and 1 base, there was a span of 5 bases.

This chain uses TRBV5-1 with TRBJ2-5; D could derive from TRBD1 or TRBD2 (5 bases each). CDR1 and CDR2 from the germline V gene are SGHRS and YFSETQ. V lost 4 bases and J 7 bases, leaving 14 bases between the germline ends. The CDR3 is 13 residues long. DNA for the CDR3: TGCGCCAGCAGCACCGGGACCCCAGTGACCCAGTACTTC. This gives the protein CASSTGTPVTQYF.

This chain links TRBV3-1 (or the pseudogene TRBV3-2) with TRBJ1-1; D possibly corresponds to TRBD1 (5 bases). Trimming left V 4 bases short and J 4 bases short, with 13 bases between. The CDR3 totals 14 residues. The V gene's germline CDR1 is LGHDT and CDR2 YNNKEL (reference sequence). CDR3 in amino acids: CASSRDAGGTEAFF. The CDR3, as DNA: TGTGCCAGCAGCCGCGACGCGGGGGGCACTGAAGCTTTCTTT.

The V gene is TRBV21-1, the J gene TRBJ1-6. TRBV21-1 counts as a pseudogene. The CDR3 sequence is 15 residues long. The chain's CDR3 is CASSKIGVVDSPLHF. The CDR3 DNA is TGTGCCAGCAGCAAAATAGGCGTCGTCGATTCACCCCTCCACTTT.

Of note for this clone: A read error is possible here, since a much larger clone lies one base away. Other nucleotide sequences from this sample produce the same CDR3. V gene TRBV7-9 combines with J gene TRBJ1-1; D ambiguous. The CDR3 spans 13 residues. Germline CDR1 and CDR2: SEHNR and FQNEAQ (reference sequence). The germline V and J ends were trimmed by 5 bases and 3 bases, with 10 bases remaining between them. Written as DNA, the CDR3 is TGTGCCAGCAGCCCAACTGGGGACACTGAAGCTTTCTTT. It is translated as CASSPTGDTEAFF.

The V call is TRBV25-1, the J call TRBJ1-6; D remains ambiguous. V dropped 3 bases and J dropped 0 bases, with 12 bases sitting between them. The length of the CDR3 is 17 residues. Per germline, CDR1 MGHDK and CDR2 SYGVNS. CDR3 sequence reads: CASSDLGLTSYNSPLHF. Written as DNA, the CDR3 is TGTGCCAGCAGTGATTTGGGTTTAACCTCCTATAATTCACCCCTCCACTTT.

V is TRBV6-2 or TRBV6-3 and J is TRBJ2-1; D uncertain. CDR3 size: 13 residues. Germline values: CDR1 MNHEY, CDR2 SVGEGT. V lost 0 bases to trimming and J lost 6 bases, with 6 bases between them. CDR3 residues: CASSYSTLNEQFF. The CDR3 DNA is TGTGCCAGCAGTTACTCGACGCTCAATGAGCAGTTCTTC.

This rearrangement joins TRBV5-1 to TRBJ2-3; a weak D match, TRBD1 (5 bases). Germline V gene data show CDR1 as SGHRS and CDR2 as YFSETQ. The CDR3 runs to 13 residues. V was clipped by 3 bases and J by 7 bases, with 12 bases between them. The CDR3 is CASSWGSENTQYF. CDR3 sequence (DNA): TGCGCCAGCAGCTGGGGCTCGGAAAATACGCAGTATTTT.

The chain employs TRBV11-2 and TRBJ1-1; 8 bases align to TRBD1. V was clipped by 1 base and J by 7 bases; unmatched bases: 5. Germline values: CDR1 SGHAT, CDR2 FQNNGV. The length of the CDR3 is 14 residues. CDR3 coding DNA: TGTGCCAGCAGCTTAGTTTCAGGGGGCGGTGAAGCTTTCTTT. This sequence encodes CASSLVSGGGEAFF.

This chain uses TRBV6-5 with TRBJ1-1; perhaps TRBD1 as D (5 bases). Germline CDR1 and CDR2: MNHEY and SVGAGI. V was clipped by 6 bases and J by 5 bases, with 10 bases between them. The CDR3 loop spans 12 amino acids. Here the CDR3 DNA reads TGTGCCAGCAGGGGGGTAGGTACTGAAGCTTTCTTT. Translated, it gives CASRGVGTEAFF.

CDR3 sequence (DNA): TGTGCCAGCAGCCAAGCAGGGTCCAGCAATCAGCCCCAGCATTTT. This encodes CASSQAGSSNQPQHF. The rearrangement links TRBV11-2 to TRBJ1-5; tentatively, D is TRBD1 (5 bases). The CDR3 covers 15 residues. Germline CDR1 reads SGHAT; CDR2 reads FQNNGV. Trimming stripped 5 bases from V and 1 base from J, with 12 bases between.

V is TRBV2 and J is TRBJ2-2; D is perhaps TRBD1 (5 bases). V was shortened by 6 bases and J by 3 bases, with 8 bases between the two germline ends. The V gene's germline CDR1 is SNHLY and CDR2 FYNNEI. The CDR3 is 13 residues long. CDR3 sequence reads: CASSSGYTGELFF. CDR3 DNA: TGTGCCAGCAGCTCAGGGTACACCGGGGAGCTGTTTTTT.

This clone was counted between two and nine times. The CDR3 is CASSEPGINQPQHF. The CDR3 region has the DNA TGTGCCAGCAGTGAGCCGGGGATCAATCAGCCCCAGCATTTT. This sequence joins TRBV2 and TRBJ1-5; D is uncertain. The CDR3 sequence is 14 residues long. V lost 3 bases to trimming and J lost 3 bases, with 9 bases between them. Germline-derived CDR1 and CDR2 are SNHLY and FYNNEI.

The rearrangement uses TRBV6-5 and TRBJ1-2, with a weak D call TRBD1 (5 bases). V lost 11 bases and J 8 bases, leaving 21 bases between the germline ends. There are 13 residues in the CDR3. Germline values: CDR1 MNHEY, CDR2 SVGAGI. Here the CDR3 reads CAGHPNPRGGYTF. The CDR3 DNA sequence: TGTGCCGGACACCCAAACCCCCGGGGAGGCTACACCTTC.

The gene calls are TRBV12-3 or TRBV12-4 and TRBJ2-7; D ambiguous. V was pared by 4 bases and J by 2 bases, with 6 bases between. The CDR3 sequence is 12 residues long. The CDR3 region is CASSSRTYEQYF. CDR3 sequence (DNA): TGTGCCAGCAGTTCGAGAACCTACGAGCAGTACTTC.

The chain employs TRBV15 and TRBJ2-2, with D possibly being TRBD1 (8 bases). The CDR3 is 12 residues long. Between the trimmed V and J ends, which lost 5 bases and 15 bases, there was a span of 16 bases. CDR1 and CDR2 (germline): LNHNV, YYDKDF (reference sequence). CDR3 coding DNA: TGTGCCACCAGCGCCCGACAGGGGAGGGTGTTTTTT. Encoded protein: CATSARQGRVFF.

V usage is TRBV3-1 (or the pseudogene TRBV3-2) and J usage is TRBJ1-6; the D is unclear. Germline-derived CDR1 and CDR2 are LGHDT and YNNKEL (reference sequence). CDR3 length equals 13 residues. The germline V and J ends were trimmed by 0 bases and 6 bases, with 3 bases remaining between them. The CDR3 is CASSQDPNSPLHF. The CDR3 DNA sequence: TGTGCCAGCAGCCAAGATCCTAATTCACCCCTCCACTTT.

With respect to this clone: The identical CDR3 is also encoded by other nucleotide sequences in the sample. This chain joins TRBV10-3 and TRBJ2-4; D possibly corresponds to TRBD2 (6 bases). Per the germline V gene, CDR1 is ENHRY and CDR2 is SYGVKD. The length of the CDR3 is 13 residues. V was shortened by 0 bases and J by 6 bases, with 6 bases between the two germline ends. The CDR3 region has the DNA TGTGCCATCAGTGAGTCGGGACTAAACATTCAGTACTTC. It codes for CAISESGLNIQYF.